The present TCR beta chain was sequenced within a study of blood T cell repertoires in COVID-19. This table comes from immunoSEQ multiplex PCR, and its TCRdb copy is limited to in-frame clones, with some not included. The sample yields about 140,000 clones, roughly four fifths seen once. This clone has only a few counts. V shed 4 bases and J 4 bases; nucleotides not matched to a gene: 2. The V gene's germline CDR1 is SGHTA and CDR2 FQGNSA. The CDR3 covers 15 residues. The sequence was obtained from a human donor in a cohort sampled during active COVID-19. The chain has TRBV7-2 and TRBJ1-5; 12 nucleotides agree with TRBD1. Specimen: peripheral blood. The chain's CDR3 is CASSSGQGANQPQHF. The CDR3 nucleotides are TGTGCCAGCAGCTCGGGACAGGGGGCGAATCAGCCCCAGCATTTT.